One and the same sample provided the 16 T cell receptor beta chains below, sequenced in a study of T cells in Graves' hyperthyroidism and ophthalmopathy. Amplified TCR beta CDR3 regions came from RNA transcripts. Researchers ran a first-round RT-PCR on the TCR CDR3 using the HTBI primer set. Via MiXCR, TCRdb re-called the multiplex PCR reads, giving one row per CDR3 protein. The sample has approximately 320,000 distinct CDR3 sequences; over 15% are singletons. Sequenced sample: blood. These receptor sequences come from a man aged 30 to 45 with Graves' hyperthyroidism.

The sample holds many counts of this clonotype. The chain recombines TRBV30 with TRBJ2-1; D is uncertain. The germline gives CDR1 GTSNPN, CDR2 SVGIG (reference sequence). The CDR3 length is 12 residues. V was cut by 3 bases and J by 1 base, with 4 bases left in between. The CDR3 protein is CAWSESYNEQFF. The CDR3 bases are TGTGCCTGGAGCGAGTCCTACAATGAGCAGTTCTTC.

This chain joins TRBV12-3 or TRBV12-4 and TRBJ2-2; D is unclear. The CDR3 consists of 13 residues. V lost 3 bases and J 8 bases, leaving 10 bases between the germline ends. This chain's CDR3 is CASSFTSTGELFF. CDR3 nucleotides: TGTGCCAGCAGTTTTACTTCCACTGGGGAGCTGTTTTTT.

The chain uses TRBV25-1 and TRBJ2-5; unclear D gene. The CDR3 is made up of 13 amino acids. Germline V gives CDR1 MGHDK, CDR2 SYGVNS. V lost 6 bases, J lost 3 bases, and 11 bases lay in between. The CDR3 sequence: CASSLWREETQYF. The CDR3 DNA reads TGTGCCAGCAGCCTGTGGAGAGAAGAGACCCAGTACTTC.

J is TRBJ2-7 and V is TRBV12-3 or TRBV12-4; TRBD1 might be the D (6 bases). Trimming removed 2 bases from V and 5 bases from J, with 10 bases in between. This CDR3 spans 13 amino acids. The chain's CDR3 is CASSLFRGHEQYF. DNA of the CDR3: TGTGCCAGCAGTTTATTCAGGGGCCACGAGCAGTACTTC.

Only a few counts were recorded for this clonotype. The rearrangement links TRBV4-1 to TRBJ2-3, with 7 nucleotides matching TRBD1. Germline CDR1 and CDR2: MGHRA and YSYEKL. This CDR3 has 15 amino acids. After removal of 1 base from V and 4 bases from J, the junction contained 5 bases not matched to a gene. CDR3 bases: TGCGCCAGCAGCCAAGGCCCAGGGGGAGCAGATACGCAGTATTTT. This encodes CASSQGPGGADTQYF.

The chain employs TRBV3-1 and TRBJ2-7; D unresolved. The CDR3 extends over 12 amino acids. The germline gives CDR1 LGHDT, CDR2 YNNKEL (reference sequence). Between the trimmed V and J ends, which lost 6 bases and 7 bases, there was a span of 13 bases. The CDR3 bases are TGTGCCAGCAGTCGCGGACGTGGAGAGCAGTACTTC. Its protein is CASSRGRGEQYF.

This clonotype was seen ten or more times. The chain combines TRBV18 with TRBJ2-5; D gene unclear. Trimming left V 5 bases short and J 3 bases short, with 10 bases between. The germline V gene has CDR1 KGHSH and CDR2 LQKENI. The CDR3 runs to 13 residues. CDR3 DNA sequence: TGTGCCAGCTCAGCTCGTTTCGAAGAGACCCAGTACTTC. Its protein product is CASSARFEETQYF.

This clonotype has at least ten counts. This chain connects TRBV20-1 to TRBJ2-1; D ambiguous. CDR3 length: 14 amino acids. V shed 0 bases and J shed 9 bases, with 15 bases lying between them. Germline V gives CDR1 DFQATT, CDR2 SNEGSKA (reference sequence). The CDR3 reads CSAREGISFSEQFF. CDR3 nucleotide sequence: TGCAGTGCTAGAGAAGGAATTAGTTTCTCTGAGCAGTTCTTC.

V is TRBV9 and J is TRBJ2-7; perhaps TRBD1 as D (6 bases). The CDR3 length is 14 residues. Germline CDR1 reads SGDLS; CDR2 reads YYNGEE. The V and J ends lost 4 bases and 1 base respectively, with 12 bases between them. The CDR3 region has the DNA TGTGCCAGCAGCCCTCGGACAGCGTCCTACGAGCAGTACTTC. It is translated as CASSPRTASYEQYF.

The chain combines TRBV7-8 with TRBJ1-3; D is ambiguous. Trimming left V 5 bases short and J 6 bases short, with 20 bases between. The CDR3 contains 16 residues. In germline, CDR1 is SGHVS, CDR2 FQNEAQ. Written as DNA, the CDR3 is TGTGCCAGCAGCCCCCAGACGAAGGCGGCTACAAACACCATATATTTT. This sequence encodes CASSPQTKAATNTIYF.

This clonotype was seen repeatedly, ten times or more. The chain uses TRBV5-1 and TRBJ1-1, with D uncertain. The V end lost 3 bases, the J end lost 4 bases, and 13 bases lay between the germline ends. CDR1 is SGHRS, CDR2 YFSETQ, per germline. The CDR3 spans 14 residues. CDR3 in amino acids: CASSSEVVGTEAFF. Here the CDR3 DNA reads TGCGCCAGCAGCTCAGAGGTGGTTGGCACTGAAGCTTTCTTT.

The rearrangement joins TRBV12-3 or TRBV12-4 to TRBJ1-5; D is perhaps TRBD1 (5 bases). Trimming removed 0 bases from V and 1 base from J, with 16 bases in between. This CDR3 has 18 amino acids. CDR3 DNA sequence: TGTGCCAGCAGTTTAGCATTGGGGAGCAGGGTGAGCAATCAGCCCCAGCATTTT. Residues: CASSLALGSRVSNQPQHF.

This sequence joins TRBV29-1 and TRBJ2-2; no clear D gene. The CDR3 spans 12 residues. The V and J ends lost 7 bases and 7 bases respectively, with 13 bases between them. The germline CDR1 and CDR2 sequences are SQVTM and ANQGSEA. The CDR3 nucleotides are TGCAGCGCCAACGACCCCTTCGGGGAGCTGTTTTTT. The encoded protein is CSANDPFGELFF.

This clonotype has more than one count but fewer than ten. As DNA, the CDR3 is TGTGCCAGTAGTATGCAGATGAACACTGAAGCTTTCTTT. Its translation is CASSMQMNTEAFF. V is TRBV19 and J is TRBJ1-1; D gene uncertain. This CDR3 spans 13 amino acids. Between the trimmed V and J ends, which lost 3 bases and 0 bases, there was a span of 5 bases. The germline CDR1 and CDR2 sequences are LNHDA and SQIVND (reference sequence).

A few counts support this clonotype. This chain joins TRBV4-2 and TRBJ2-1; 14 bases match TRBD2. Trimming cost V 4 bases and J 6 bases; bases outside gene matches: 8. The CDR3 is 17 residues long. Per germline, CDR1 LGHNA and CDR2 YNFKEQ. In DNA form, the CDR3 reads TGTGCCAGCAGCCCTCTCGGGGGGACTAGCGGGGGCAATGAGCAGTTCTTC. Protein: CASSPLGGTSGGNEQFF.

CDR3: CSDPVPSYGYTF. Here the CDR3 DNA reads TGCAGCGACCCCGTACCCAGCTATGGCTACACCTTC. The gene calls are TRBV29-1 and TRBJ1-2; D ambiguous. Germline lookup yields CDR1 SQVTM and CDR2 ANQGSEA. CDR3 size: 12 residues. V was pared by 7 bases and J by 4 bases, with 13 bases between.